A single sample gave rise to the 4 T cell receptor beta chains below, sequenced in a study of identical twins. TCRdb recomputed calls from the 5' RACE reads with MiXCR, one row per CDR3 protein. The data show 200,000 to 250,000 distinct CDR3 sequences, with about 10% seen just once and 9% to 10% held by the top ten. The sample was memory T cells sorted from blood. Every receptor here comes from a man aged 50-59 years in good health.

This clonotype turned up a few times. The chain couples TRBV27 to TRBJ2-7, with 7 bases lining up with TRBD2. The CDR3 has 15 amino acids. V gave up 8 bases and J gave up 1 base; unmatched junction bases: 11. Germline V CDR1 and CDR2: MNHEY, SMNVEV (reference sequence). Here the CDR3 DNA reads TGTGCCAGCGCACAAGGTTGGGGGGGATCCTACGAGCAGTACTTC. Its translation is CASAQGWGGSYEQYF.

This clonotype has just a few counts. This sequence joins TRBV7-2 and TRBJ1-6; D call uncertain. Germline V lookup: CDR1 SGHTA, CDR2 FQGNSA. The CDR3 spans 15 residues. With 0 bases removed from V and 2 bases from J, the gap between germline ends came to 5 bases. The DNA for the CDR3 is TGTGCCAGCAGCTTAGCCTCAGCCTATAATTCACCCCTCCACTTT. It encodes CASSLASAYNSPLHF.

The gene calls are TRBV5-6 and TRBJ1-2; D might be TRBD1 (6 bases). From germline, CDR1 is SGHDT and CDR2 YYEEEE. The CDR3 sequence is 14 residues long. Trimming shortened V by 4 bases and J by 4 bases, and 14 bases separated the two germline ends. In DNA, the CDR3 is TGTGCCAGCAGCGTCCGAGGGGGGGGCTATGGCTACACCTTC. This codes for CASSVRGGGYGYTF.

This clonotype was picked up many times. The V and J genes are TRBV9 and TRBJ1-6; D unresolved. There are 13 residues in the CDR3. In germline, CDR1 is SGDLS, CDR2 YYNGEE. The V end was cut by 3 bases, the J end by 5 bases, with 6 bases between. The CDR3 loop is CASSGSDNSPLHF. The DNA for the CDR3 is TGTGCCAGCAGCGGCAGCGATAATTCACCCCTCCACTTT.